The rows below give T cell receptor beta chains drawn from one sample of a study of blood T cell repertoires in COVID-19. The data were produced by immunoSEQ multiplex PCR, yet TCRdb's version contains in-frame clones alone and is incomplete. The sample has 120,000 or so clones, around 81% seen once. The sequenced sample was peripheral blood. The receptors here all came from a man aged 25 to 40 with COVID-19, enrolled during active disease. Each CDR3 is given with its conserved first and last residue. A D gene is named only where the DNA matches it firmly. Size is stated for part of the rows, as once, few or many counts, or as a class when the clone is expanded.

cdr3_aa | cdr3_nt | j_call | d_call | v_call | clone_size
CASSRDRGNYGYTF | TGTGCCAGCAGTCGTGACAGGGGCAACTATGGCTACACCTTC | TRBJ1-2 | TRBD1 | TRBV27 | .
CASSQQGGNQPQHF | TGTGCCAGCAGCCAACAGGGGGGAAATCAGCCCCAGCATTTT | TRBJ1-5 | . | TRBV12-1 | .
CASSLGGTSYGYTF | TGTGCCAGCAGCTTAGGCGGGACTTCCTATGGCTACACCTTC | TRBJ1-2 | . | TRBV7-9 | few
CASRTTGRGNSPLHF | TGTGCCAGTAGAACGACGGGGAGGGGAAATTCACCCCTCCACTTT | TRBJ1-6 | . | TRBV19 | .
CASSFGQSVQETQYF | TGTGCCAGCAGCTTTGGACAGTCTGTTCAAGAGACCCAGTACTTC | TRBJ2-5 | . | TRBV7-9 | few
CASGTRNEKLFF | TGTGCCAGCGGGACAAGGAATGAAAAACTGTTTTTT | TRBJ1-4 | . | TRBV6-5 | .
CASSLTPGAIKNTEAFF | TGTGCCAGCAGCTTAACTCCAGGGGCCATCAAGAACACTGAAGCTTTCTTT | TRBJ1-1 | . | TRBV7-2 | .
CASSLEAGTGQETQYF | TGTGCCAGCAGCTTAGAGGCGGGGACGGGCCAAGAGACCCAGTACTTC | TRBJ2-5 | . | TRBV11-2 | once
CASSYTSTDTQYF | TGTGCCAGCAGTTACACTAGCACAGATACGCAGTATTTT | TRBJ2-3 | . | TRBV6-2/TRBV6-3 | few
CASSFWTDTIYF | TGTGCCAGCAGTTTCTGGACAGACACCATATATTTT | TRBJ1-3 | . | TRBV28 | .
CASSDDRSGANVLTF | TGTGCCAGCAGTGACGACAGATCCGGGGCCAACGTCCTGACTTTC | TRBJ2-6 | . | TRBV28 | few
CASTLDRWGSEAFF | TGTGCCAGTACCTTGGACAGGTGGGGGTCTGAAGCTTTCTTT | TRBJ1-1 | TRBD1 | TRBV19 | once
CASSFRDSRTDTQYF | TGTGCCAGCAGCTTTCGGGATTCCCGCACAGATACGCAGTATTTT | TRBJ2-3 | . | TRBV7-2 | .
CAWGRGVGEKLFF | TGTGCCTGGGGCAGGGGTGTTGGTGAAAAACTGTTTTTT | TRBJ1-4 | . | TRBV30 | few
CASSQLGTGGFWDQPQHF | TGCGCCAGCAGCCAACTCGGGACAGGGGGCTTTTGGGATCAGCCCCAGCATTTT | TRBJ1-5 | TRBD1 | TRBV4-1 | .
CASSFRGTSGSTGELFF | TGTGCCAGCAGTTTCCGCGGGACTAGCGGATCCACCGGGGAGCTGTTTTTT | TRBJ2-2 | TRBD2 | TRBV27 | few
CASGSFKGGFGGTEAFF | TGTGCTAGTGGTTCCTTTAAAGGGGGATTCGGGGGGACTGAAGCTTTCTTT | TRBJ1-1 | . | TRBV12-5 | .
CASSYNIETQYF | TGTGCCAGCAGTTACAATATAGAGACCCAGTACTTC | TRBJ2-5 | . | TRBV6-2/TRBV6-3 | .
CASSLMPDGQGNTIYF | TGTGCCAGCAGCCTAATGCCCGATGGGCAAGGAAACACCATATATTTT | TRBJ1-3 | . | TRBV7-6 | .